These T cell receptor beta chains were read from a single sample in a study of PD-1 blockade in classical Hodgkin lymphoma. TCRdb keeps only in-frame clones here, not all; method: immunoSEQ multiplex PCR. Here the sample spans approximately 90,000 clones, 75% to 85% being singletons. The sequenced sample was peripheral blood mononuclear cells (PBMCs), obtained before the fourth cycle of nivolumab. Receptors were obtained from a human donor with classical Hodgkin lymphoma. Both conserved end residues are part of each CDR3. A D gene is named only where the DNA matches it firmly. Expanded clones are given a class, and other clones once, few, many or no size at all.

D gene: TRBD2; J gene: TRBJ2-1; clone size: once; V gene: TRBV2; CDR3 protein: CASSRLAGVPDEQFF; CDR3 DNA: TGTGCCAGCAGTCGACTAGCGGGGGTGCCCGATGAGCAGTTCTTC
D gene: TRBD1; J gene: TRBJ2-7; clone size: once; V gene: TRBV6-5; CDR3 protein: CASRYRDRDHEQYF; CDR3 DNA: TGTGCCAGCAGGTACCGGGACAGGGACCACGAGCAGTACTTC
D gene: NA; J gene: TRBJ2-1; clone size: NA; V gene: TRBV6-1; CDR3 protein: CASSEGSRSEQFF; CDR3 DNA: TGTGCCAGCAGTGAAGGGTCCAGGAGTGAGCAGTTCTTC
D gene: NA; J gene: TRBJ2-7; clone size: NA; V gene: TRBV7-9; CDR3 protein: CASSSGSSYEQYF; CDR3 DNA: TGTGCCAGCAGCTCCGGATCTTCCTACGAGCAGTACTTC
D gene: TRBD1; J gene: TRBJ2-7; clone size: NA; V gene: TRBV27; CDR3 protein: CASSMDRTHEQYF; CDR3 DNA: TGTGCCAGCAGTATGGACAGGACCCACGAGCAGTACTTC
D gene: TRBD2; J gene: TRBJ2-3; clone size: NA; V gene: TRBV14; CDR3 protein: CASSPLLAAFTDTQYF; CDR3 DNA: TGTGCCAGCAGCCCCCTACTAGCGGCTTTCACAGATACGCAGTATTTT
D gene: TRBD1; J gene: TRBJ1-1; clone size: once; V gene: TRBV7-6; CDR3 protein: CASSLGQGFLNTEAFF; CDR3 DNA: TGTGCCAGCAGCTTAGGACAGGGCTTTCTGAACACTGAAGCTTTCTTT
D gene: NA; J gene: TRBJ2-1; clone size: NA; V gene: TRBV5-1; CDR3 protein: CASSLSTSQYNEQFF; CDR3 DNA: TGCGCCAGCAGCTTGTCTACTTCCCAATACAATGAGCAGTTCTTC
D gene: TRBD2; J gene: TRBJ2-1; clone size: NA; V gene: TRBV6-1; CDR3 protein: CASSDGAGVYNEQFF; CDR3 DNA: TGTGCCAGCAGTGACGGCGCGGGAGTCTACAATGAGCAGTTCTTC
D gene: TRBD2; J gene: TRBJ2-1; clone size: NA; V gene: TRBV9; CDR3 protein: CASSRRTSGPHEQFF; CDR3 DNA: TGTGCCAGCAGCCGACGGACTAGCGGTCCCCATGAGCAGTTCTTC
D gene: NA; J gene: TRBJ1-1; clone size: NA; V gene: TRBV12-5; CDR3 protein: CASGLEPNTEAFF; CDR3 DNA: TGTGCTAGTGGTTTGGAGCCGAACACTGAAGCTTTCTTT
D gene: TRBD1; J gene: TRBJ2-5; clone size: NA; V gene: TRBV7-2; CDR3 protein: CASSFGTGRETQYF; CDR3 DNA: TGTGCCAGCAGCTTCGGGACAGGGAGGGAGACCCAGTACTTC
D gene: NA; J gene: TRBJ1-4; clone size: NA; V gene: TRBV7-8; CDR3 protein: CASSFGWGTNEKLFF; CDR3 DNA: TGTGCCAGCAGCTTCGGTTGGGGAACTAATGAAAAACTGTTTTTT
D gene: NA; J gene: TRBJ2-7; clone size: NA; V gene: TRBV4-2; CDR3 protein: CASSQSTSGLIYEQYF; CDR3 DNA: TGTGCCAGCAGCCAATCCACCTCGGGACTGATCTACGAGCAGTACTTC
D gene: NA; J gene: TRBJ2-3; clone size: NA; V gene: TRBV5-1; CDR3 protein: CASSLVLGGSTDTQYF; CDR3 DNA: TGCGCCAGCAGCTTGGTCCTAGGCGGATCCACAGATACGCAGTATTTT
D gene: NA; J gene: TRBJ2-3; clone size: NA; V gene: TRBV7-2; CDR3 protein: CASSRRGLPPPDTQYF; CDR3 DNA: TGTGCCAGCAGCCGGAGGGGGCTCCCTCCCCCAGATACGCAGTATTTT
D gene: NA; J gene: TRBJ2-5; clone size: NA; V gene: TRBV7-2; CDR3 protein: CASSPNPGAETQYF; CDR3 DNA: TGTGCCAGCAGCCCAAACCCAGGGGCGGAAACCCAGTACTTC
D gene: TRBD2; J gene: TRBJ2-5; clone size: NA; V gene: TRBV5-1; CDR3 protein: CASSLAGDETQYF; CDR3 DNA: TGCGCCAGCAGCTTAGCGGGAGATGAGACCCAGTACTTC
D gene: NA; J gene: TRBJ2-7; clone size: NA; V gene: TRBV5-1; CDR3 protein: CASSPVPAGLGSLIEQYF; CDR3 DNA: TGCGCCAGCAGCCCCGTCCCGGCGGGGCTAGGAAGTCTCATCGAGCAGTACTTC
D gene: TRBD2; J gene: TRBJ2-1; clone size: NA; V gene: TRBV7-6; CDR3 protein: CASSQYRPRLAGNSYNEQFF; CDR3 DNA: TGTGCCAGCAGCCAATACAGACCCAGACTAGCGGGAAACTCCTACAATGAGCAGTTCTTC
D gene: NA; J gene: TRBJ2-2; clone size: NA; V gene: TRBV7-8; CDR3 protein: CASSLNRPGELFF; CDR3 DNA: TGTGCCAGCAGCTTAAATAGACCCGGGGAGCTGTTTTTT
D gene: TRBD1; J gene: TRBJ1-3; clone size: NA; V gene: TRBV10-3; CDR3 protein: CAISSQGVGDTIYF; CDR3 DNA: TGTGCCATCAGTTCACAGGGGGTAGGAGACACCATATATTTT
D gene: NA; J gene: TRBJ1-1; clone size: NA; V gene: TRBV10-1; CDR3 protein: CASSESGGYTEAFF; CDR3 DNA: TGCGCCAGCAGTGAGTCAGGCGGGTACACTGAAGCTTTCTTT
D gene: NA; J gene: TRBJ2-7; clone size: NA; V gene: TRBV11-2; CDR3 protein: CASSQTPYEQYF; CDR3 DNA: TGTGCCAGCAGCCAAACCCCCTACGAGCAGTACTTC
D gene: NA; J gene: TRBJ2-3; clone size: NA; V gene: TRBV11-2; CDR3 protein: CASSLVADTQYF; CDR3 DNA: TGTGCCAGCAGCTTAGTGGCAGATACGCAGTATTTT
D gene: TRBD1; J gene: TRBJ2-7; clone size: NA; V gene: TRBV5-1; CDR3 protein: CASSPPGTGLYEQYF; CDR3 DNA: TGCGCCAGCAGCCCACCCGGGACAGGACTCTACGAGCAGTACTTC
D gene: TRBD1; J gene: TRBJ2-2; clone size: NA; V gene: TRBV27; CDR3 protein: CASSKWTGDIGELFF; CDR3 DNA: TGTGCCAGCAGTAAATGGACAGGGGATATCGGGGAGCTGTTTTTT
D gene: NA; J gene: TRBJ2-1; clone size: NA; V gene: TRBV7-3; CDR3 protein: CASSFRPAGSSYNEQFF; CDR3 DNA: TGTGCCAGCAGCTTCCGGCCGGCGGGGAGCTCCTACAATGAGCAGTTCTTC
D gene: TRBD1; J gene: TRBJ1-4; clone size: NA; V gene: TRBV30; CDR3 protein: CAWTGQGAEKLFF; CDR3 DNA: TGTGCCTGGACGGGACAGGGGGCCGAAAAACTGTTTTTT
D gene: TRBD2; J gene: TRBJ2-2; clone size: NA; V gene: TRBV6-1; CDR3 protein: CASSERTSASGELFF; CDR3 DNA: TGTGCCAGCAGTGAGAGGACTAGCGCGTCGGGGGAGCTGTTTTTT
D gene: NA; J gene: TRBJ1-2; clone size: NA; V gene: TRBV28; CDR3 protein: CASNSRYGYTF; CDR3 DNA: TGTGCCAGCAACTCACGCTATGGCTACACCTTC
D gene: NA; J gene: TRBJ2-1; clone size: NA; V gene: TRBV10-3; CDR3 protein: CAITSGKDNEQFF; CDR3 DNA: TGTGCCATCACGTCGGGAAAGGACAATGAGCAGTTCTTC